The present TCR beta chain was sequenced within a study of blood T cell repertoires in COVID-19 (dated by TCRdb to about 2020). Context from the whole study: Samples from collaborators originated in the United States, Italy and Spain and spanned both the acute and convalescent phases of COVID-19. Nearly every sample came with metadata listing a de-identified subject ID, COVID-19 status, age in years and sex. Samples came from the ongoing ImmuneRACE study (first 160 participants) plus 1,254 subjects from 6 global collaborators. The prospective study material was composed of cDNA or gDNA derived from T cells, B-cell-depleted T cells, or PBMCs. The repertoires were made available in a free public database intended to serve as a resource for research on the immune response to SARS-CoV-2. The dataset comprised deeply sampled blood TCRbeta repertoires from subjects exposed to, actively infected with, or recovered from COVID-19. Where available, HLA class I and class II types were obtained from metadata supplied by the sample provider rather than from assay-based typing. Here is what the overall study found, with its caveats: Clinical and demographic metadata were provided uncurated, with the amount varying by source and participant.

The germline ends are 3 bases apart after V is trimmed by 0 bases and J by 6 bases. Measured from the cysteine to the phenylalanine, the CDR3 is 12 residues long. Of the read, only the CDR3 DNA is kept; its 36 bases are in frame from base 1. The germline V gene specifies MNHEY as CDR1 and SVGEGT as CDR2. TCRbeta CDR3 regions were amplified from genomic DNA using the immunoSEQ Assay, a bias-controlled multiplex PCR. The authors processed their data as follows. Within the assay, amplification of reference gene primers was used to estimate how many nucleated cells each sample contained. To quantify the absolute abundance of each unique TCRbeta CDR3 rearrangement, sequence reads were collapsed and filtered. Productive Simpson clonality was computed per sample as the square root of Simpson's diversity index over productive rearrangements. The table was pulled from immuneACCESS by TCRdb, which kept in-frame rearrangements only. Such tables lose some clones; where checked, under half of the loss comes from unresolved V genes, and the rest has no known cause. The V and J calls and the clone size are those of that table, but D and trimming were determined from the DNA. In all, the sample holds 200,000 or so clones, and about 87% of those were seen once. The top ten clonotypes cover approximately 2.6% of the sample.

A remark on this clone: It lacks a known antigen. Qualities for individual bases were not recorded, and no much larger clone is one base off. Other DNA sequences in this specimen translate into the identical CDR3.

One collaborating source in Seattle enrolled patients while the patients were actively infected and followed the patients over time throughout the course of disease. Collaborating institutions collected whole blood in K2EDTA tubes following their own protocols. For TCRbeta analysis, collaborator samples were shipped as frozen whole blood, as isolated PBMCs, or as DNA extracted from either sample type. The chain joins TRBV6-2 or TRBV6-3 to TRBJ1-5, with the D gene not confidently named. The sequenced sample was peripheral blood. The source is a young man with COVID-19, enrolled during active disease. Here the CDR3 is given as CASSYSRQPQHF. The DNA is as follows: TGTGCCAGCAGTTACTCCCGTCAGCCCCAGCATTTT.